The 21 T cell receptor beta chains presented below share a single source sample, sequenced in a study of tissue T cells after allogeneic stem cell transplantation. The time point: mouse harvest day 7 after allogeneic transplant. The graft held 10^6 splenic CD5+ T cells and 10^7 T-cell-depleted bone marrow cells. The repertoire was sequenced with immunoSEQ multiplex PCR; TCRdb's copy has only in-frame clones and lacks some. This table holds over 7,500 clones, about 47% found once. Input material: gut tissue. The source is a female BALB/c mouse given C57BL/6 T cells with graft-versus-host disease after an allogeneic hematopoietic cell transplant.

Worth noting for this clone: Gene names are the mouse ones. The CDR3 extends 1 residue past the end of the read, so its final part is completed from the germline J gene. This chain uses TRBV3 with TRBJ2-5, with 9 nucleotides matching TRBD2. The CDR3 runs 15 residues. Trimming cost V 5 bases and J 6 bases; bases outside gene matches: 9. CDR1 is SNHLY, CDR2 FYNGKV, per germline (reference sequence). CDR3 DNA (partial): TGTGCCAGCAGCACTTACTGGGGGGCGGTGGACACCCAGTAC. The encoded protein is CASSTYWGAVDTQY. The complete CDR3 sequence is CASSTYWGAVDTQYF.

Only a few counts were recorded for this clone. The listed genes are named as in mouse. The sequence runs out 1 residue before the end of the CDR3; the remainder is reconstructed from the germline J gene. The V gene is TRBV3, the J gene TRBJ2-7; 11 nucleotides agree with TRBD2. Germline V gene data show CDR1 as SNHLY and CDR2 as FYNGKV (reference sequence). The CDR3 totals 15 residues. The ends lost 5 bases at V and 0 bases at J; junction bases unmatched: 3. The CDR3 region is CASSTGLGVSYEQYF. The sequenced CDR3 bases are TGTGCCAGCAGCACGGGACTGGGGGTCTCCTATGAACAGTAC.

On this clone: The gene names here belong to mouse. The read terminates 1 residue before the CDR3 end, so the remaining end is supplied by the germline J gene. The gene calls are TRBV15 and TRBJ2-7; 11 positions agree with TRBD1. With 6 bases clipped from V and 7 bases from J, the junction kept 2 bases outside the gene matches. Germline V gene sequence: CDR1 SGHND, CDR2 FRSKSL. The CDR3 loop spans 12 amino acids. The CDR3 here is CASRGQGGEQYF. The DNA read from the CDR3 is TGTGCCAGCAGGGGACAGGGGGGAGAACAGTAC.

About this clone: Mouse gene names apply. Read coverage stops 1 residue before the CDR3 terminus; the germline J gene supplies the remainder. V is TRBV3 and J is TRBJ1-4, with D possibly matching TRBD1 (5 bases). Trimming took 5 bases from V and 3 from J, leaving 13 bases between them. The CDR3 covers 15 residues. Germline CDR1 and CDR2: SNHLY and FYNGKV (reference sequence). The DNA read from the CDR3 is TGTGCCAGCAGCCCCCCCCAGGGAACCAACGAAAGATTATTT. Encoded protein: CASSPPQGTNERLF. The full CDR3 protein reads CASSPPQGTNERLFF.

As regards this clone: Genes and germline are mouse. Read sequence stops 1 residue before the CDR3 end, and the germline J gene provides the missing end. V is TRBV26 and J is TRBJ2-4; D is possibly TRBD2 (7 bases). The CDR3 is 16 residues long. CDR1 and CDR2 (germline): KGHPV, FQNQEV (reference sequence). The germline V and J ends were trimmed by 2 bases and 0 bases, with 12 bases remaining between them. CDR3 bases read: TGTGCCAGCAGTCTGAGGAGGGGGGCTAGTCAAAACACCTTGTAC. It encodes CASSLRRGASQNTLY. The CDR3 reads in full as CASSLRRGASQNTLYF.

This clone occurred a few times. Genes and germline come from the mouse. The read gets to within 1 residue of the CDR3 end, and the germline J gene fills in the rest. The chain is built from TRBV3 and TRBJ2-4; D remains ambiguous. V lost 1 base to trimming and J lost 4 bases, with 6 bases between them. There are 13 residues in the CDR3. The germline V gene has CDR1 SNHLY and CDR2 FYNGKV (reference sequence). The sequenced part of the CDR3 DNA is TGTGCCAGCAGCTTAGTCCTGGAAAACACCTTGTAC. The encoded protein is CASSLVLENTLY. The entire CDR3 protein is CASSLVLENTLYF.

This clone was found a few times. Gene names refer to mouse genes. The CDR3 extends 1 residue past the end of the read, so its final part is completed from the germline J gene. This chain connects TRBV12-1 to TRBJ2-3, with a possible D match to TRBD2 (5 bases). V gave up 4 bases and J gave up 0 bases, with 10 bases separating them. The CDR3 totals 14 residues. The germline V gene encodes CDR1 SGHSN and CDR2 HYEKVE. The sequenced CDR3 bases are TGTGCCAGCTCACTCTGGGTTAGTGCAGAAACGCTGTAT. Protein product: CASSLWVSAETLY. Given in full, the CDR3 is CASSLWVSAETLYF.

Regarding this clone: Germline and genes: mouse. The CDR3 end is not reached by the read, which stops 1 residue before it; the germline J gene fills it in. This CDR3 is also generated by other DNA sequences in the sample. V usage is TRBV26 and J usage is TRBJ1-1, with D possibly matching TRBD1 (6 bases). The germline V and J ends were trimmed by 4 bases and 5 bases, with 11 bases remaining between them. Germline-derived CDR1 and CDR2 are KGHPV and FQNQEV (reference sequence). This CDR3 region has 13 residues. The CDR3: CASSRQEGTEVFF. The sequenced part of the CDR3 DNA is TGTGCCAGCAGTCGACAGGAGGGGACAGAAGTCTTC.

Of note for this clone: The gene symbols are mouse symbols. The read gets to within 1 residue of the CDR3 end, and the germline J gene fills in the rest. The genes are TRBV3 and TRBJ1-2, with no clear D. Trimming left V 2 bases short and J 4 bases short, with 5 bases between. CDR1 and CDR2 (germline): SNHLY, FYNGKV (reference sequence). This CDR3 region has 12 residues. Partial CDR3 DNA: TGTGCCAGCAGCTTAAAGGGCTCCGACTACACC. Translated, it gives CASSLKGSDYT. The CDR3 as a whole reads CASSLKGSDYTF.

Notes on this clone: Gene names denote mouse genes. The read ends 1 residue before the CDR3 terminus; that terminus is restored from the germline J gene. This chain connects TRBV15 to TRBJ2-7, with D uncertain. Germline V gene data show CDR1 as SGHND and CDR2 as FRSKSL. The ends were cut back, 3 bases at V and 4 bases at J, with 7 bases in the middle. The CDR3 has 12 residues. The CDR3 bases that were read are TGTGCCAGCAGTTTTGCGGGGTATGAACAGTAC. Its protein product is CASSFAGYEQY. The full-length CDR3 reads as CASSFAGYEQYF. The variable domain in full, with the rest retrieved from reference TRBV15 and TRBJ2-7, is DAGVTQTPRHEVAEKGQTIILKCEPVSGHNDLFWYRQTKIQGLELLSYFRSKSLMEDGGAFKDRFKAEMLNSSFSTLKIQPTEPKDSAVYLCASSFAGYEQYFGPGTRLTVL.

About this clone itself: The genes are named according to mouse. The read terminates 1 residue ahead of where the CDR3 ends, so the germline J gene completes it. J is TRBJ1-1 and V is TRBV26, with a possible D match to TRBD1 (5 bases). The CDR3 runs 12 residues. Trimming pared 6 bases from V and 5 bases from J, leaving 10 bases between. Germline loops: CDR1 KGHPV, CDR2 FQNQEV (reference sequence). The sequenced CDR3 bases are TGTGCCAGCAGCCGGGGGAGGACAGAAGTCTTC. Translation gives CASSRGRTEVF. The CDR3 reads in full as CASSRGRTEVFF.

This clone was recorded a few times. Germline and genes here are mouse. The CDR3 is CASSRDRAYEQYF. The sequenced CDR3 bases are TGTGCCAGCAGCCGGGACAGGGCTTATGAACAGTAC. This chain joins TRBV26 and TRBJ2-7; TRBD1 agrees at 9 bases. The sequenced fragment ends 1 residue before the CDR3 boundary, so the rest is inferred from the germline J gene. Looked up from germline, CDR1 is KGHPV and CDR2 is FQNQEV (reference sequence). V shed 6 bases, J shed 4 bases, and the junction held 4 bases outside the gene matches. This CDR3 is built from 13 residues.

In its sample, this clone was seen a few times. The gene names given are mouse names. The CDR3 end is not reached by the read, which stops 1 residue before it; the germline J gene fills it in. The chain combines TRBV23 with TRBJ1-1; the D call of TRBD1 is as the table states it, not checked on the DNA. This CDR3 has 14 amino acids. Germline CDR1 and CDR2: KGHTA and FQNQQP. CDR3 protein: CSSSQSRGYTEVFF. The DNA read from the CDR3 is TGCTCCAGCAGTCAATCTAGGGGTTACACAGAAGTCTTC.

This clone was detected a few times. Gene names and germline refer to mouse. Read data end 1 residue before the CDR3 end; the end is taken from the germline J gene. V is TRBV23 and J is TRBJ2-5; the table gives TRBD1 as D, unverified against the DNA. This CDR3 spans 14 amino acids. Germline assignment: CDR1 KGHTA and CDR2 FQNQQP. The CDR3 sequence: CSSSQNKNQDTQYF. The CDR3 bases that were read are TGCTCCAGCAGTCAAAACAAAAACCAAGACACCCAGTAC.

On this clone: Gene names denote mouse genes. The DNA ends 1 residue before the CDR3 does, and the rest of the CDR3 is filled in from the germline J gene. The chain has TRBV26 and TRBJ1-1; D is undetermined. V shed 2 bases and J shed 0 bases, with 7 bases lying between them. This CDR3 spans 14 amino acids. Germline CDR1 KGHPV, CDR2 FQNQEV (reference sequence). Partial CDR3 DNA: TGTGCCAGCAGTCTGATTGGTCCAAACACAGAAGTCTTC. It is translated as CASSLIGPNTEVF. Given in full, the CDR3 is CASSLIGPNTEVFF.

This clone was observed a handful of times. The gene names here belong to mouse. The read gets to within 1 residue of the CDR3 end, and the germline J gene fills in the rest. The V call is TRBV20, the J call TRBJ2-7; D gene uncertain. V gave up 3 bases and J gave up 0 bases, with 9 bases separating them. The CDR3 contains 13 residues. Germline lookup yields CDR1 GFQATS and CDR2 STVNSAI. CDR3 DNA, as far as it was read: TGTGGTGCTAGCCAGTGGAGCTCCTATGAACAGTAC. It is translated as CGASQWSSYEQY. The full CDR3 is CGASQWSSYEQYF.

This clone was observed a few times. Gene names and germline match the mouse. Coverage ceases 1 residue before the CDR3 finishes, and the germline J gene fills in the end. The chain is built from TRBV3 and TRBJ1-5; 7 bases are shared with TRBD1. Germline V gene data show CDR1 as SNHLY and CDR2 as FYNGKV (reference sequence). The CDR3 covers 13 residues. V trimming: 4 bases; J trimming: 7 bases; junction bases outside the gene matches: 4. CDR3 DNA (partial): TGTGCCAGCAGCTCCTCGACAGGGCAGGCTCCGCTT. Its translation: CASSSSTGQAPL. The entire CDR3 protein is CASSSSTGQAPLF.

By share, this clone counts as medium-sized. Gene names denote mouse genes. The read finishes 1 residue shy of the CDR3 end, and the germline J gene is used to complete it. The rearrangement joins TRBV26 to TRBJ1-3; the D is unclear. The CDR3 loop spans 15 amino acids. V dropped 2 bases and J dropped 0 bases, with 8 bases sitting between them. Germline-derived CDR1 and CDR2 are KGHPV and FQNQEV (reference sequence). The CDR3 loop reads CASSLETRSGNTLYF. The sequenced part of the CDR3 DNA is TGTGCCAGCAGTCTGGAGACCCGTTCTGGAAATACGCTCTAT.

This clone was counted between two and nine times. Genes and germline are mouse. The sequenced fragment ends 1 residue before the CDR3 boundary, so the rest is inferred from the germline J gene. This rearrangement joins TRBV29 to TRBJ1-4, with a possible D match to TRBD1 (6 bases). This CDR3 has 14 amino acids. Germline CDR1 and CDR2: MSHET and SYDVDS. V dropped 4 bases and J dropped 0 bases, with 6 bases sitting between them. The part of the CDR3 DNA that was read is TGTGCTAGCAGTTACAGGGTTTCCAACGAAAGATTATTT. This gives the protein CASSYRVSNERLF. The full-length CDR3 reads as CASSYRVSNERLFF. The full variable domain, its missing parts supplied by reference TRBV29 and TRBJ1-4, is DMKVTQMPRYLIKRMGENVLLECGQDMSHETMYWYRQDPGLGLQLIYISYDVDSNSEGDIPKGYRVSRKKREHFSLILDSAKTNQTSVYFCASSYRVSNERLFFGHGTKLSVL.

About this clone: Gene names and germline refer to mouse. CDR3 DNA, as far as it was read: TGTGCCAGCATCAGGGGGCGCCCCGGGCAGCTCTAC. This codes for CASIRGRPGQLY. The full CDR3 reads CASIRGRPGQLYF. The V call is TRBV19, the J call TRBJ2-2, with 8 bases identical to TRBD1. The read terminates 1 residue ahead of where the CDR3 ends, so the germline J gene completes it. Germline loops: CDR1 FNHDT, CDR2 SITEND (reference sequence). The CDR3 runs to 13 residues. Unmatched junction bases numbered 4, after V lost 6 bases and J lost 6 bases. The full variable domain, completed using reference TRBV19 and TRBJ2-2, is GGIITQTPKFLIGQEGQKLTLKCQQNFNHDTMYWYRQDSGKGLRLIYYSITENDLQKGDLSEGYDASREKKSSFSLTVTSAQKNEMAVFLCASIRGRPGQLYFGEGSKLTVL.

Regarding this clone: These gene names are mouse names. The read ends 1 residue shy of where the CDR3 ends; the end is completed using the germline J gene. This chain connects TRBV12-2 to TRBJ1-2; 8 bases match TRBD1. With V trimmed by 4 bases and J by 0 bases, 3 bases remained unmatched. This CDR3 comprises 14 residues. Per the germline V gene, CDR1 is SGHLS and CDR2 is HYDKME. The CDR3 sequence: CASSRTGSNSDYTF. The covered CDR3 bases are TGTGCCAGCTCCCGGACAGGGTCAAACTCCGACTACACC.